The 20 T cell receptor beta chains below were found in one sample sequenced in a study of Ad26.COV2.S vaccination and SARS-CoV-2 variants. Specified treatment: 15 to 20 received Ad26.COV2.S at low or high dose, single or two shots; roughly 5 received placebo; per-sample allocation not given. Samples came from day 63 after the first vaccine or placebo injection. Clones were read by immunoSEQ multiplex PCR, and TCRdb kept only the in-frame ones, dropping some. Among about 350,000 clones, roughly 85% were seen once, and the ten largest hold 3.3%. Here the sequenced sample was peripheral blood, taken in a trial of Ad26.COV2.S vaccine versus placebo. Every receptor here comes from a person between 18 and 65 years old who received the Ad26.COV2.S COVID-19 vaccine or a placebo.

This clone was recorded only once. The rearrangement links TRBV3-1 (or the pseudogene TRBV3-2) to TRBJ2-5, with D possibly matching TRBD2 (5 bases). The V and J ends lost 0 bases and 3 bases respectively, with 8 bases between them. Germline V lookup: CDR1 LGHDT, CDR2 YNNKEL (reference sequence). There are 14 residues in the CDR3. CDR3 coding DNA: TGTGCCAGCAGCCAAGATTCGGGAAAAGAGACCCAGTACTTC. The encoded protein is CASSQDSGKETQYF.

The chain couples TRBV2 to TRBJ1-4; TRBD1 matches at 9 bases. The CDR3 is made up of 15 amino acids. The germline V gene has CDR1 SNHLY and CDR2 FYNNEI. With 5 bases clipped from V and 7 bases from J, the junction kept 8 bases outside the gene matches. CDR3 DNA sequence: TGTGCCAGCAGTCGACGGACAGGGGTTGGTGAAAAACTGTTTTTT. Its protein is CASSRRTGVGEKLFF.

This clone was recorded only once. This chain links TRBV19 with TRBJ1-6; 7 bases are a match to TRBD1. The length of the CDR3 is 16 residues. The V gene's germline CDR1 is LNHDA and CDR2 SQIVND (reference sequence). V shed 5 bases, J shed 6 bases, and the junction held 10 bases outside the gene matches. The CDR3 DNA sequence: TGTGCCAGTAGTCTGGGACAGCCTACTGGTAATTCACCCCTCCACTTT. This translates into CASSLGQPTGNSPLHF.

V gene TRBV3-1 (or the pseudogene TRBV3-2) combines with J gene TRBJ2-2, with D hard to call. Germline V gene lookup returns CDR1 LGHDT and CDR2 YNNKEL (reference sequence). Trimming pared 3 bases from V and 3 bases from J, leaving 8 bases between. The CDR3 spans 14 residues. The CDR3 sequence: CASSQNWDTGELFF. CDR3 bases: TGTGCCAGCAGCCAGAATTGGGACACCGGGGAGCTGTTTTTT.

The J gene is TRBJ1-2, the V gene TRBV28; the match to TRBD1 covers 7 bases. V shed 6 bases, J shed 4 bases, and the junction held 8 bases outside the gene matches. The V gene's germline CDR1 is MDHEN and CDR2 SYDVKM. The CDR3 loop spans 14 amino acids. The CDR3 DNA reads TGTGCCAGCAGCGGGGCCGGGACAGTCTATGGCTACACCTTC. It encodes CASSGAGTVYGYTF.

The gene calls are TRBV4-3 and TRBJ2-6; TRBD2 agrees at 8 bases. CDR1 is LGHNA, CDR2 YSLEER, per germline. The ends lost 0 bases at V and 1 base at J; junction bases unmatched: 8. This CDR3 comprises 19 residues. CDR3 sequence: CASSQDSPGGLSGANVLTF. As DNA, the CDR3 is TGCGCCAGCAGCCAAGATTCTCCGGGAGGGTTGTCTGGGGCCAACGTCCTGACTTTC.

The chain has TRBV27 and TRBJ2-7, with D perhaps matching TRBD1 (6 bases). V was shortened by 6 bases and J by 1 base, with 16 bases between the two germline ends. This CDR3 comprises 15 residues. The germline CDR1 and CDR2 sequences are MNHEY and SMNVEV (reference sequence). CDR3 loop: CASSPGHVLSYEQYF. CDR3 nucleotides: TGTGCCAGCAGCCCGGGACACGTTTTATCCTACGAGCAGTACTTC.

The V gene is TRBV7-2, the J gene TRBJ2-7; 9 bases are shared with TRBD1. Germline trimming cut 5 bases from V and 4 bases from J; bases unmatched to any gene: 6. The germline V gene encodes CDR1 SGHTA and CDR2 FQGNSA. This CDR3 contains 14 residues. The DNA for the CDR3 is TGTGCCAGCAGCCAGGGACAGGGTGGTTACGAGCAGTACTTC. It is translated as CASSQGQGGYEQYF.

The rearrangement joins TRBV29-1 to TRBJ2-4; no clear D. The CDR3 is 14 residues long. Germline CDR1 SQVTM, CDR2 ANQGSEA. V gave up 7 bases and J gave up 0 bases, with 13 bases separating them. The CDR3: CSAPRWIAKNIQYF. CDR3 coding DNA: TGCAGCGCACCCAGGTGGATAGCCAAAAACATTCAGTACTTC.

V is TRBV27 and J is TRBJ2-7; TRBD1 might be the D (6 bases). Germline V gives CDR1 MNHEY, CDR2 SMNVEV (reference sequence). The length of the CDR3 is 15 residues. Trimming cost V 2 bases and J 2 bases, with 13 bases left between them. This chain's CDR3 is CASSLMAPGAYEQYF. As DNA, the CDR3 is TGTGCCAGCAGTTTAATGGCCCCAGGGGCCTACGAGCAGTACTTC.

J is TRBJ1-6 and V is TRBV27, with D uncertain. V lost 8 bases, J lost 7 bases, and 9 bases lay in between. This CDR3 has 12 amino acids. Germline lookup yields CDR1 MNHEY and CDR2 SMNVEV (reference sequence). CDR3 DNA: TGTGCCAGCGGGCTAAAGAATTCACCCCTCCACTTT. It specifies CASGLKNSPLHF.

The rearrangement links TRBV5-5 to TRBJ2-1, with 8 bases that match TRBD1. Germline V CDR1 and CDR2: SGHKS, YYEKEE (reference sequence). This CDR3 spans 15 amino acids. After removal of 3 bases from V and 0 bases from J, the junction contained 2 bases not matched to a gene. The CDR3 DNA reads as TGTGCCAGCAGCTGGACAGGGACCTCCTACAATGAGCAGTTCTTC. It encodes CASSWTGTSYNEQFF.

J is TRBJ1-3 and V is TRBV29-1; no clear D gene. This CDR3 is 13 amino acids long. V lost 4 bases to trimming and J lost 4 bases, with 11 bases between them. Per germline, CDR1 SQVTM and CDR2 ANQGSEA. The CDR3 nucleotides read TGCAGCGTTGTTGGGGATGGCGGAAACACCATATATTTT. Translated: CSVVGDGGNTIYF.

This clone was seen ten or more times. The J gene is TRBJ1-1, the V gene TRBV19, with TRBD1 as a possible D gene (6 bases). The ends were cut back, 3 bases at V and 0 bases at J, with 17 bases in the middle. From germline, CDR1 is LNHDA and CDR2 SQIVND (reference sequence). This CDR3 has 17 amino acids. CDR3: CASSIGGAIRMNTEAFF. CDR3 in DNA: TGTGCCAGTAGTATCGGGGGGGCGATAAGGATGAACACTGAAGCTTTCTTT. Using reference TRBV19 and TRBJ1-1 for the parts outside the CDR3, the full variable domain is DGGITQSPKYLFRKEGQNVTLSCEQNLNHDAMYWYRQDPGQGLRLIYYSQIVNDFQKGDIAEGYSVSREKKESFPLTVTSAQKNPTAFYLCASSIGGAIRMNTEAFFGQGTRLTVV.

This chain joins TRBV11-2 and TRBJ2-7, with 7 bases aligning to TRBD1. The CDR3 has 15 amino acids. The germline CDR1 and CDR2 sequences are SGHAT and FQNNGV. V shed 5 bases, J shed 0 bases, and the junction held 7 bases outside the gene matches. The CDR3 region is CASSMGDSSSYEQYF. DNA of the CDR3: TGTGCCAGCAGCATGGGGGACAGTAGCTCCTACGAGCAGTACTTC. The variable domain in full, completed from reference TRBV11-2 and TRBJ2-7, reads EAGVAQSPRYKIIEKRQSVAFWCNPISGHATLYWYQQILGQGPKLLIQFQNNGVVDDSQLPKDRFSAERLKGVDSTLKIQPAKLEDSAVYLCASSMGDSSSYEQYFGPGTRLTVT.

The V gene is TRBV5-5, the J gene TRBJ2-2; D is possibly TRBD1 (7 bases). V was pared by 3 bases and J by 2 bases, with 20 bases between. Germline V gene data show CDR1 as SGHKS and CDR2 as YYEKEE (reference sequence). The CDR3 totals 18 residues. In DNA form, the CDR3 reads TGTGCCAGCAGCTCGAGGGTTCGGGGGACAGCAAACACCGGGGAGCTGTTTTTT. Its translation is CASSSRVRGTANTGELFF.

The gene calls are TRBV29-1 and TRBJ1-1; possible D gene TRBD1, 6 bases. In germline, CDR1 is SQVTM, CDR2 ANQGSEA. V shed 8 bases and J shed 6 bases, with 10 bases lying between them. This CDR3 has 10 residues. The CDR3 sequence: CSTGGPEAFF. The CDR3 bases are TGCAGCACCGGGGGCCCTGAAGCTTTCTTT. Combining the CDR3 with reference TRBV29-1 and TRBJ1-1 gives the whole variable domain SAVISQKPSRDICQRGTSLTIQCQVDSQVTMMFWYRQQPGQSLTLIATANQGSEATYESGFVIDKFPISRPNLTFSTLTVSNMSPEDSSIYLCSTGGPEAFFGQGTRLTVV.

The chain employs TRBV18 and TRBJ2-1; 8 bases are shared with TRBD2. J gave up 7 bases and V 2 bases, and 13 bases lay outside the gene matches. Germline assignment: CDR1 KGHSH and CDR2 LQKENI. The CDR3 is 17 residues long. CDR3 sequence (DNA): TGTGCCAGCTCACCATACTTCCTTGGACTAGCAGCGAATGAGCAGTTCTTC. Translated: CASSPYFLGLAANEQFF.

V usage is TRBV6-1 and J usage is TRBJ1-2; no firm D call. The CDR3 length is 14 residues. With 1 base removed from V and 5 bases from J, the gap between germline ends came to 11 bases. CDR1 and CDR2 (germline): MNHNS, SASEGT. The DNA for the CDR3 is TGTGCCAGCAGTGAAGGCGGCGGCACGTATGGCTACACCTTC. Translation: CASSEGGGTYGYTF.

The chain recombines TRBV29-1 with TRBJ1-2; D is perhaps TRBD1 (5 bases). The CDR3 is made up of 14 amino acids. V dropped 7 bases and J dropped 2 bases, with 17 bases sitting between them. Germline V gene sequence: CDR1 SQVTM, CDR2 ANQGSEA. CDR3 nucleotide sequence: TGCAGCGCCGGATCGACAGAGCAGAACTATGGCTACACCTTC. This codes for CSAGSTEQNYGYTF.